These T cell receptor beta chains were read from a single sample in a study of identical twins. TCRdb itself ran the 5' RACE reads through MiXCR, one entry per CDR3 protein. The data hold about 920,000 distinct CDR3 sequences, with approximately 13% observed a single time. This same sample was also part of a study on yellow fever vaccine responses in identical twins.

Sample: PBMCs. All receptors derive from a woman between 18 and 29 years old in good health. Both conserved end residues are part of each CDR3. Each record gives: D gene, V gene, J gene, clone size, CDR3 protein, CDR3 DNA. A D gene is named only where the DNA matches it firmly. Clone size, where shown, is once, few, many, or a class for clones that have expanded.

d_gene: TRBD1; v_gene: TRBV12-3/TRBV12-4; j_gene: TRBJ2-7; abundance: many; CDR3aa: CASSSRTGVDYEQYF; CDR3nt: TGTGCCAGCAGTTCGCGGACAGGGGTAGACTACGAGCAGTACTTC
d_gene: TRBD2; v_gene: TRBV7-2; j_gene: TRBJ2-1; abundance: -; CDR3aa: CASSLVFSGNEQFF; CDR3nt: TGTGCCAGCAGCTTAGTTTTTAGCGGGAATGAGCAGTTCTTC
d_gene: -; v_gene: TRBV27; j_gene: TRBJ2-1; abundance: -; CDR3aa: CASSRPPAYNEQFF; CDR3nt: TGTGCCAGCAGTCGCCCCCCCGCCTACAATGAGCAGTTCTTC
d_gene: -; v_gene: TRBV7-8; j_gene: TRBJ2-7; abundance: few; CDR3aa: CASSLGRVGQFYEQYF; CDR3nt: TGTGCCAGCAGCTTAGGAAGGGTTGGACAGTTCTACGAGCAGTACTTC
d_gene: TRBD2; v_gene: TRBV20-1; j_gene: TRBJ2-5; abundance: few; CDR3aa: CSAREGSTSGRKTQYF; CDR3nt: TGCAGTGCTAGAGAAGGTTCGACTAGCGGGAGAAAGACCCAGTACTTC
d_gene: -; v_gene: TRBV9; j_gene: TRBJ1-6; abundance: few; CDR3aa: CASSVGPEGLSPLHF; CDR3nt: TGTGCCAGCAGCGTAGGGCCAGAAGGGCTTTCACCCCTCCACTTT
d_gene: TRBD1; v_gene: TRBV20-1; j_gene: TRBJ2-1; abundance: -; CDR3aa: CSADTGGTSYNEQFF; CDR3nt: TGCAGTGCGGATACAGGGGGGACTTCCTACAATGAGCAGTTCTTC
d_gene: TRBD1; v_gene: TRBV24-1; j_gene: TRBJ1-5; abundance: -; CDR3aa: CATSGQGAGQPQHF; CDR3nt: TGTGCCACCAGCGGACAGGGGGCCGGACAGCCCCAGCATTTT
d_gene: -; v_gene: TRBV6-1; j_gene: TRBJ2-3; abundance: many; CDR3aa: CASSIRQHTDTQYF; CDR3nt: TGTGCCAGCAGTATCCGACAACACACAGATACGCAGTATTTT
d_gene: -; v_gene: TRBV19; j_gene: TRBJ2-2; abundance: -; CDR3aa: CASRIGGASGELFF; CDR3nt: TGTGCCAGTAGGATAGGTGGGGCCTCCGGGGAGCTGTTTTTT
d_gene: -; v_gene: TRBV6-5; j_gene: TRBJ2-3; abundance: few; CDR3aa: CASSYSGARPDTQYF; CDR3nt: TGTGCCAGCAGTTACTCGGGGGCCCGCCCAGATACGCAGTATTTT
d_gene: -; v_gene: TRBV3-1; j_gene: TRBJ1-3; abundance: few; CDR3aa: CASSQDTALWTGNTIYF; CDR3nt: TGTGCCAGCAGCCAAGATACGGCTTTATGGACTGGAAACACCATATATTTT
d_gene: -; v_gene: TRBV3-1; j_gene: TRBJ2-1; abundance: few; CDR3aa: CASSQDRTYNEQFF; CDR3nt: TGTGCCAGCAGCCAAGACCGGACCTACAATGAGCAGTTCTTC
d_gene: -; v_gene: TRBV12-3/TRBV12-4; j_gene: TRBJ1-5; abundance: many; CDR3aa: CASRARTGNQPQHF; CDR3nt: TGTGCCAGCAGAGCGAGGACAGGCAATCAGCCCCAGCATTTT
d_gene: TRBD2; v_gene: TRBV12-3/TRBV12-4; j_gene: TRBJ2-2; abundance: few; CDR3aa: CASNPGGIQGTGELFF; CDR3nt: TGTGCCAGCAACCCGGGGGGGATTCAGGGAACCGGGGAGCTGTTTTTT
d_gene: -; v_gene: TRBV18; j_gene: TRBJ1-1; abundance: -; CDR3aa: CASSPHEGGGTEAFF; CDR3nt: TGTGCCAGCTCACCTCACGAGGGGGGAGGCACTGAAGCTTTCTTT
d_gene: TRBD2; v_gene: TRBV6-2/TRBV6-3; j_gene: TRBJ2-7; abundance: few; CDR3aa: CASSYSRLAGGLDEQYF; CDR3nt: TGTGCCAGCAGTTACTCGCGCCTAGCGGGAGGGCTGGACGAGCAGTACTTC
d_gene: -; v_gene: TRBV12-3/TRBV12-4; j_gene: TRBJ2-7; abundance: few; CDR3aa: CASSFGDSPSYEQYF; CDR3nt: TGTGCCAGCAGTTTTGGGGACTCCCCCTCCTACGAGCAGTACTTC
d_gene: -; v_gene: TRBV29-1; j_gene: TRBJ1-1; abundance: many; CDR3aa: CSVARFDTEAFF; CDR3nt: TGCAGCGTTGCCAGGTTTGACACTGAAGCTTTCTTT
d_gene: TRBD1; v_gene: TRBV6-1; j_gene: TRBJ1-6; abundance: -; CDR3aa: CASSGDRTHYNSPLHF; CDR3nt: TGTGCCAGCAGCGGGGACAGAACACACTATAATTCACCCCTCCACTTT
d_gene: TRBD2; v_gene: TRBV20-1; j_gene: TRBJ2-1; abundance: -; CDR3aa: CSGKRGGLDEQFF; CDR3nt: TGCAGTGGAAAGCGGGGGGGCTTAGATGAGCAGTTCTTC
d_gene: -; v_gene: TRBV28; j_gene: TRBJ1-1; abundance: few; CDR3aa: CASRTTGTEAFF; CDR3nt: TGTGCCAGCAGGACGACGGGTACTGAAGCTTTCTTT
d_gene: -; v_gene: TRBV7-8; j_gene: TRBJ1-5; abundance: many; CDR3aa: CASSLEARSNQPQHF; CDR3nt: TGTGCCAGCAGCTTAGAGGCCAGAAGCAATCAGCCCCAGCATTTT
d_gene: TRBD1; v_gene: TRBV25-1; j_gene: TRBJ2-1; abundance: few; CDR3aa: CASSELPGQSQFF; CDR3nt: TGTGCCAGCAGTGAATTGCCGGGACAGTCACAGTTCTTC
d_gene: -; v_gene: TRBV12-3/TRBV12-4; j_gene: TRBJ2-2; abundance: few; CDR3aa: CASTRARNTGELFF; CDR3nt: TGTGCCAGCACCCGAGCACGAAACACCGGGGAGCTGTTTTTT
d_gene: -; v_gene: TRBV11-3; j_gene: TRBJ1-1; abundance: -; CDR3aa: CASSLTRRGTEAFF; CDR3nt: TGTGCCAGCAGCTTGACAAGGCGTGGCACTGAAGCTTTCTTT
d_gene: TRBD2; v_gene: TRBV6-5; j_gene: TRBJ2-2; abundance: few; CDR3aa: CASRRLAGSDLVGELFF; CDR3nt: TGTGCCAGCAGGAGACTAGCGGGAAGTGATCTGGTCGGGGAGCTGTTTTTT
d_gene: -; v_gene: TRBV28; j_gene: TRBJ2-1; abundance: few; CDR3aa: CASSLLPGRVGDEQFF; CDR3nt: TGTGCCAGCAGTTTACTACCGGGACGGGTGGGCGATGAGCAGTTCTTC
d_gene: -; v_gene: TRBV10-3; j_gene: TRBJ1-4; abundance: many; CDR3aa: CAISGGPTLEKLFF; CDR3nt: TGTGCCATCAGTGGGGGTCCGACTCTTGAAAAACTGTTTTTT
d_gene: -; v_gene: TRBV6-1; j_gene: TRBJ2-1; abundance: -; CDR3aa: CASRATLSYNEQFF; CDR3nt: TGTGCCAGCAGGGCTACCCTCTCCTACAATGAGCAGTTCTTC
d_gene: -; v_gene: TRBV29-1; j_gene: TRBJ1-6; abundance: -; CDR3aa: CSVMVGPHSESPLHF; CDR3nt: TGCAGCGTCATGGTGGGGCCTCATTCGGAGTCACCCCTCCACTTT
d_gene: -; v_gene: TRBV12-3/TRBV12-4; j_gene: TRBJ2-3; abundance: -; CDR3aa: CASSYAPDTQYF; CDR3nt: TGTGCCAGCAGTTATGCCCCAGATACGCAGTATTTT
d_gene: -; v_gene: TRBV10-3; j_gene: TRBJ2-3; abundance: -; CDR3aa: CAIGLADTQYF; CDR3nt: TGTGCCATCGGGCTAGCAGATACGCAGTATTTT
d_gene: -; v_gene: TRBV5-1; j_gene: TRBJ2-1; abundance: -; CDR3aa: CASSPSKGPSYNEQFF; CDR3nt: TGCGCCAGCAGCCCATCGAAGGGACCCTCCTACAATGAGCAGTTCTTC
d_gene: -; v_gene: TRBV20-1; j_gene: TRBJ2-2; abundance: few; CDR3aa: CSAPRTNTGELFF; CDR3nt: TGCAGTGCCCCCAGAACGAACACCGGGGAGCTGTTTTTT
d_gene: -; v_gene: TRBV5-1; j_gene: TRBJ2-5; abundance: few; CDR3aa: CASSLGVLLQGNQETQYF; CDR3nt: TGCGCCAGCAGCTTGGGTGTCCTCCTACAGGGTAACCAAGAGACCCAGTACTTC
d_gene: TRBD2; v_gene: TRBV2; j_gene: TRBJ2-2; abundance: few; CDR3aa: CASSSLLAGVGTGELFF; CDR3nt: TGTGCCAGCAGCAGTCTACTAGCGGGAGTAGGGACCGGGGAGCTGTTTTTT
d_gene: TRBD2; v_gene: TRBV12-3/TRBV12-4; j_gene: TRBJ2-1; abundance: few; CDR3aa: CASSAGTSGRQFF; CDR3nt: TGTGCCAGCAGTGCCGGGACTAGCGGGAGGCAGTTCTTC
d_gene: -; v_gene: TRBV12-3/TRBV12-4; j_gene: TRBJ1-5; abundance: many; CDR3aa: CASSFRGQPQHF; CDR3nt: TGTGCCAGCAGTTTCAGGGGCCAGCCCCAGCATTTT
d_gene: -; v_gene: TRBV5-1; j_gene: TRBJ2-7; abundance: -; CDR3aa: CASSPRDWAWEQYF; CDR3nt: TGCGCCAGCAGCCCACGGGATTGGGCGTGGGAGCAGTACTTC
d_gene: -; v_gene: TRBV7-6; j_gene: TRBJ2-1; abundance: -; CDR3aa: CASSQGTLTFPYEQFF; CDR3nt: TGTGCCAGCAGTCAGGGGACCTTAACCTTCCCTTATGAGCAGTTCTTC
d_gene: TRBD2; v_gene: TRBV11-2; j_gene: TRBJ2-5; abundance: -; CDR3aa: CASSLRPPSLAGLETQYF; CDR3nt: TGTGCCAGCAGCTTAAGGCCTCCTAGCCTAGCGGGACTAGAGACCCAGTACTTC
d_gene: -; v_gene: TRBV12-3/TRBV12-4; j_gene: TRBJ2-3; abundance: -; CDR3aa: CASSPRDMSTDTQYF; CDR3nt: TGTGCCAGCAGTCCCCGGGACATGAGCACAGATACGCAGTATTTT
d_gene: -; v_gene: TRBV6-2/TRBV6-3; j_gene: TRBJ2-3; abundance: many; CDR3aa: CASSVRLATSTDTQYF; CDR3nt: TGTGCCAGCAGTGTTCGGCTAGCGACTAGCACAGATACGCAGTATTTT
d_gene: TRBD2; v_gene: TRBV10-1; j_gene: TRBJ2-1; abundance: -; CDR3aa: CASSESTSGGIRGEQFF; CDR3nt: TGCGCCAGCAGTGAGTCGACTAGCGGGGGTATACGCGGTGAGCAGTTCTTC
d_gene: -; v_gene: TRBV5-1; j_gene: TRBJ2-2; abundance: -; CDR3aa: CASSLDRSINTGELFF; CDR3nt: TGCGCCAGCAGCTTAGACAGAAGTATAAACACCGGGGAGCTGTTTTTT
d_gene: TRBD2; v_gene: TRBV4-1; j_gene: TRBJ2-5; abundance: -; CDR3aa: CASSQDPGTSGTQYF; CDR3nt: TGCGCCAGCAGCCAAGACCCCGGGACTAGCGGGACCCAGTACTTC
d_gene: -; v_gene: TRBV18; j_gene: TRBJ1-1; abundance: -; CDR3aa: CASSPPIWTQLNTEAFF; CDR3nt: TGTGCCAGCTCACCACCCATTTGGACCCAGTTGAACACTGAAGCTTTCTTT
d_gene: -; v_gene: TRBV29-1; j_gene: TRBJ2-3; abundance: few; CDR3aa: CSGSSGSTRTDTQYF; CDR3nt: TGCAGCGGATCTTCGGGTTCCACCCGCACAGATACGCAGTATTTT
d_gene: TRBD2; v_gene: TRBV12-3/TRBV12-4; j_gene: TRBJ2-3; abundance: -; CDR3aa: CASSERGRGGQGTQYF; CDR3nt: TGTGCCAGCAGTGAACGGGGGCGGGGGGGCCAGGGTACGCAGTATTTT
d_gene: TRBD2; v_gene: TRBV12-3/TRBV12-4; j_gene: TRBJ2-1; abundance: few; CDR3aa: CASSLFRAGVANEQFF; CDR3nt: TGTGCCAGCAGTTTATTTCGAGCGGGAGTAGCAAATGAGCAGTTCTTC
d_gene: -; v_gene: TRBV7-8; j_gene: TRBJ2-7; abundance: few; CDR3aa: CASSLLTLRNSYEQYF; CDR3nt: TGTGCCAGCAGCTTATTAACCCTCAGGAACTCCTACGAGCAGTACTTC
d_gene: -; v_gene: TRBV7-6; j_gene: TRBJ2-2; abundance: -; CDR3aa: CASSTRVYGELFF; CDR3nt: TGTGCCAGCAGCACCAGGGTTTACGGGGAGCTGTTTTTT
d_gene: TRBD2; v_gene: TRBV7-9; j_gene: TRBJ2-7; abundance: once; CDR3aa: CASSLEGTSDSYEQYF; CDR3nt: TGTGCCAGCAGCTTAGAGGGGACTAGCGACTCCTACGAGCAGTACTTC
d_gene: -; v_gene: TRBV2; j_gene: TRBJ2-7; abundance: -; CDR3aa: CASNRDNSYEQYF; CDR3nt: TGTGCCAGCAATCGGGACAACTCCTACGAGCAGTACTTC